The 5 T cell receptor beta chains listed next were all sequenced from one sample in a study of OX40 agonist ivuxolimab in advanced cancers. Assay: immunoSEQ multiplex PCR; the TCRdb copy retains only in-frame clones and omits some. In the table there are tens of thousands of clones, about four fifths of which are singletons. The sample was CD4+ or CD8+ T cells sorted from blood, taken in a trial of the OX40 agonist ivuxolimab. These receptors originate from an adult with an advanced solid tumor such as melanoma, head and neck, liver or kidney cancer.

The chain is built from TRBV5-1 and TRBJ2-7; a possible D gene is TRBD1 (5 bases). V lost 5 bases and J lost 3, with 12 bases in between. The CDR3 extends over 13 amino acids. The germline gives CDR1 SGHRS, CDR2 YFSETQ. The CDR3 region is CASRGHPNYEQYF. The CDR3 DNA reads as TGCGCCAGCAGAGGACACCCAAACTACGAGCAGTACTTC.

CDR3 amino acids: CASSPLNTEAFF. Written as DNA, the CDR3 is TGTGCCAGCAGTCCCCTGAACACTGAAGCTTTCTTT. The rearrangement uses TRBV6-5 and TRBJ1-1; D gene ambiguous. CDR3 size: 12 residues. The V gene lost 5 bases and the J gene lost 0 bases, with 4 bases spanning the gap. Germline V CDR1 and CDR2: MNHEY, SVGAGI.

This clone appeared a single time. The V call is TRBV2, the J call TRBJ1-6; 10 bases fit TRBD1. The germline V gene has CDR1 SNHLY and CDR2 FYNNEI. The CDR3 loop spans 17 amino acids. V was clipped by 7 bases and J by 9 bases; unmatched bases: 15. The CDR3 is CASTQPEGQGTRSPLHF. The CDR3 DNA follows: TGTGCCAGCACCCAACCGGAGGGACAGGGGACGCGTTCACCCCTCCACTTT.

The chain links TRBV18 to TRBJ2-3; 10 nucleotides agree with TRBD2. The V gene end was trimmed by 0 bases and the J gene end by 0 bases; junction bases not matched to a gene: 6. CDR1 is KGHSH, CDR2 LQKENI, per germline. The CDR3 contains 18 residues. In DNA, the CDR3 is TGTGCCAGCTCACCACCGTTAACTAGCGGGGCCAGCACAGATACGCAGTATTTT. It specifies CASSPPLTSGASTDTQYF.

J is TRBJ1-2 and V is TRBV19; the D gene is possibly TRBD1 (5 bases). CDR1 LNHDA and CDR2 SQIVND come from the germline V gene (reference sequence). V gave up 4 bases and J gave up 2 bases, with 14 bases separating them. The CDR3 has 15 residues. CDR3 region: CASSTGHGRNYGYTF. Written as DNA, the CDR3 is TGTGCCAGTAGTACCGGACACGGAAGAAACTATGGCTACACCTTC.